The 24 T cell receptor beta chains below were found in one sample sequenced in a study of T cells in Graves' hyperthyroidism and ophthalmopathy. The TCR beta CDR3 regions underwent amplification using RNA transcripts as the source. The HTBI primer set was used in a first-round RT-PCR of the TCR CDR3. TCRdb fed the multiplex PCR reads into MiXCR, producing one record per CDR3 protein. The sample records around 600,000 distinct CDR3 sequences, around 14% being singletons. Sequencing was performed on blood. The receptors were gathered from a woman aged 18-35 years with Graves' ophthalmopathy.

CDR3 region: CASSRIGTNEQFF. CDR3 nucleotides: TGTGCCAGCAGCCGAATCGGGACGAATGAGCAGTTCTTC. The V call is TRBV25-1, the J call TRBJ2-1; either TRBD1 or TRBD2 may supply D (5 bases each). This CDR3 has 13 amino acids. The germline V gene encodes CDR1 MGHDK and CDR2 SYGVNS. The ends were cut back, 6 bases at V and 7 bases at J, with 13 bases in the middle.

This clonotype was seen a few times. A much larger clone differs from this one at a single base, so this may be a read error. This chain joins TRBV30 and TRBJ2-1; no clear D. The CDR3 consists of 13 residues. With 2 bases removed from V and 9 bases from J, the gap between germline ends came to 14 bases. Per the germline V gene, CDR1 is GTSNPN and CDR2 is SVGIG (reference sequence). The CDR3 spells CAWSHGPLSEQFF. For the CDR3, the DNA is TGTGCCTGGAGTCACGGACCCCTGAGTGAGCAGTTCTTC.

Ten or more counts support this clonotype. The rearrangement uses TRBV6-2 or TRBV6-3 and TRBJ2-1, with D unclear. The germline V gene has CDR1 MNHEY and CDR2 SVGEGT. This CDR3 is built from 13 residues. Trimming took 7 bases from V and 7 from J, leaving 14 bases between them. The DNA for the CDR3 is TGTGCCAGCACCCTGCATCCGGGTAATGAGCAGTTCTTC. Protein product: CASTLHPGNEQFF.

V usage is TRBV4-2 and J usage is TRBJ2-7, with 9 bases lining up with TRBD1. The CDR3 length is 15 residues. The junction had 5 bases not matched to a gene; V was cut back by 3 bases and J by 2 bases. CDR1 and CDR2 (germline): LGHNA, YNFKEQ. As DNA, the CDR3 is TGTGCCAGCAGCCAGCAGGGACAGGGCCCCTACGAGCAGTACTTC. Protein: CASSQQGQGPYEQYF.

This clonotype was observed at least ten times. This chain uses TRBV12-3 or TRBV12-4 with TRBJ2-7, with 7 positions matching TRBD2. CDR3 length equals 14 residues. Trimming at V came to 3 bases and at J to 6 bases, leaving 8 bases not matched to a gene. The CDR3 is CASSLSASGLEQYF. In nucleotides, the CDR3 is TGTGCCAGCAGTTTGTCCGCTAGCGGCCTCGAGCAGTACTTC.

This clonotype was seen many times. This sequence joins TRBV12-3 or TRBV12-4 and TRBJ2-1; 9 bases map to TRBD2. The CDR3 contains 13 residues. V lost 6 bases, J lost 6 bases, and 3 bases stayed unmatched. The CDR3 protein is CASRVAGVNEQFF. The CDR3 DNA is TGTGCCAGCAGGGTAGCGGGAGTCAATGAGCAGTTCTTC.

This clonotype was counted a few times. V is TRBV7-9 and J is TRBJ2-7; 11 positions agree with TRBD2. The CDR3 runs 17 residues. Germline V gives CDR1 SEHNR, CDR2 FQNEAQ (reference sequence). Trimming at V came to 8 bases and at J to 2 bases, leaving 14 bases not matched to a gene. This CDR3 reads CASSGTSGNRGTYEQYF. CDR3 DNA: TGTGCCAGCTCGGGGACTAGCGGCAATCGTGGCACCTACGAGCAGTACTTC.

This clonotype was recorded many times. CDR3 amino acids: CASSEDRGRNRDGYTF. For the CDR3, the DNA is TGTGCCAGCAGTGAGGACAGGGGGCGCAACCGGGATGGCTACACCTTC. The chain is built from TRBV9 and TRBJ1-2; TRBD1 matches at 11 bases. CDR3 length equals 16 residues. Germline V lookup: CDR1 SGDLS, CDR2 YYNGEE. J lost 6 bases, V lost 5 bases, and 12 bases had no gene match. The entire variable domain, with the rest obtained from reference TRBV9 and TRBJ1-2, is as follows: DSGVTQTPKHLITATGQRVTLRCSPRSGDLSVYWYQQSLDQGLQFLIQYYNGEERAKGNILERFSAQQFPDLHSELNLSSLELGDSALYFCASSEDRGRNRDGYTFGSGTRLTVV.

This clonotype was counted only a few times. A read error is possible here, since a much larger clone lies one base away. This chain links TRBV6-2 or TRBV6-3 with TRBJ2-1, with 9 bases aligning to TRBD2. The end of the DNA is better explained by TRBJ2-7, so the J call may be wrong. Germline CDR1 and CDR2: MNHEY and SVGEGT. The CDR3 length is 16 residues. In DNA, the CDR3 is TGTGCCAGCAGTTACACAACTAGCGGGTTCTACAATGAGCAGTACTTC. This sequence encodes CASSYTTSGFYNEQYF.

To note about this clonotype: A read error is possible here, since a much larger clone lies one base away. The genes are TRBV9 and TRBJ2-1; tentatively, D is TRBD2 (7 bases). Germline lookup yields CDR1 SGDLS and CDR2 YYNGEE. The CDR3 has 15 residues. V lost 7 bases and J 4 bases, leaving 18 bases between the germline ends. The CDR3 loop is CASAWGGGWYNEQFF. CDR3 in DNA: TGTGCCAGCGCTTGGGGGGGCGGTTGGTACAATGAGCAGTTCTTC.

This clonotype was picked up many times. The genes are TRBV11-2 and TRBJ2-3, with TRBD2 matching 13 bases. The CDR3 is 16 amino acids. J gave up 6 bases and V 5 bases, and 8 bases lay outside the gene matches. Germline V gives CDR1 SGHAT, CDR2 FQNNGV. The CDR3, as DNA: TGTGCCAGCAGCCCAGGACTAGCGGGAGTGCTGGATACGCAGTATTTT. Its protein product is CASSPGLAGVLDTQYF.

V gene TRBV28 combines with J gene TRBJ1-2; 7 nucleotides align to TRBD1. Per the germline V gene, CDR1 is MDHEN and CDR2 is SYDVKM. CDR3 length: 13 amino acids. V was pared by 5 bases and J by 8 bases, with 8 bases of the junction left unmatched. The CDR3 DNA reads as TGTGCCAGCAGTAAAGGGGGCGATGGGGGCTACACCTTC. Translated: CASSKGGDGGYTF.

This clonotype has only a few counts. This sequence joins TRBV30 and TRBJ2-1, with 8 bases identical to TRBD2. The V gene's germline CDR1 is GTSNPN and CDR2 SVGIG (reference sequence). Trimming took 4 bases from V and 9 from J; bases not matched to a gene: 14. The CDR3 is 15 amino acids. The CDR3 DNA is TGTGCCTGGATCCCCCTAGCGGGTCTCCCGGGTGAGCAGTTCTTC. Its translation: CAWIPLAGLPGEQFF.

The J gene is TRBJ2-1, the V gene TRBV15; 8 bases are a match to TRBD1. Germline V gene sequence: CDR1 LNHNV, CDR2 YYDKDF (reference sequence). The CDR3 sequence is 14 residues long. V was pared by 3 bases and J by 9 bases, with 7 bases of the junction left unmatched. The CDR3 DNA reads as TGTGCCACCAGCAGCGGACAGGGAGCTTCTGAGCAGTTCTTC. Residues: CATSSGQGASEQFF.

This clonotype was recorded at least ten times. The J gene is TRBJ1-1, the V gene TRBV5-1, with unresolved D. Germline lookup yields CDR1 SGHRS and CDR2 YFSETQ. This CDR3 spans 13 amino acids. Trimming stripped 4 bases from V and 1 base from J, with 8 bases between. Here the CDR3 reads CASSRVGNTEAFF. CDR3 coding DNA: TGCGCCAGCAGCAGGGTTGGGAACACTGAAGCTTTCTTT. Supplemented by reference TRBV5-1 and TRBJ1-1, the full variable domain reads KAGVTQTPRYLIKTRGQQVTLSCSPISGHRSVSWYQQTPGQGLQFLFEYFSETQRNKGNFPGRFSGRQFSNSRSEMNVSTLELGDSALYLCASSRVGNTEAFFGQGTRLTVV.

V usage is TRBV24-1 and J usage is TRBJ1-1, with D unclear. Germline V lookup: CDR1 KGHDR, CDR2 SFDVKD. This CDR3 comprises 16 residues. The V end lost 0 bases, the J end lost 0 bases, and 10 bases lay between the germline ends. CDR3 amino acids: CATSDLVSSMNTEAFF. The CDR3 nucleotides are TGTGCCACCAGTGATTTGGTCAGCTCTATGAACACTGAAGCTTTCTTT.

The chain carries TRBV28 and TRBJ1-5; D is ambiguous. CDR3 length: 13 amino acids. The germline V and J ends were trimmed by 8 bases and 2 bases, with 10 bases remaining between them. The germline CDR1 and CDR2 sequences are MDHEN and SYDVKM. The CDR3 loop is CASAPGGNQPQHF. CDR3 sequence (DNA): TGTGCCAGCGCCCCCGGGGGCAATCAGCCCCAGCATTTT.

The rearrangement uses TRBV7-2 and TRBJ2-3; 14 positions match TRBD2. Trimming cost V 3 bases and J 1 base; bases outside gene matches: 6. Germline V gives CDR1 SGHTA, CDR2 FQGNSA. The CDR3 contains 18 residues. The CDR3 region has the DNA TGTGCCAGCAGCTTCCGACTAGCGGGAGGGCGGGGCACAGATACGCAGTATTTT. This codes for CASSFRLAGGRGTDTQYF.

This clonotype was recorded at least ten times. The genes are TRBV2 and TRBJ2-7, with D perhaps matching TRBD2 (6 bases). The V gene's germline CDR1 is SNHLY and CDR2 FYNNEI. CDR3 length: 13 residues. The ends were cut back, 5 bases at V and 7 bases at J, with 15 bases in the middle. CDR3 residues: CASSNSGSGEQYF. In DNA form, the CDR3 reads TGTGCCAGCAGTAATAGCGGATCGGGGGAGCAGTACTTC.

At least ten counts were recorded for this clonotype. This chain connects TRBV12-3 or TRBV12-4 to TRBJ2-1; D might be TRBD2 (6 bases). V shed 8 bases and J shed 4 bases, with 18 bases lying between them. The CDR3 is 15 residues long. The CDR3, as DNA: TGTGCCAGCTCCCGGGGGACTTTAATTTACAATGAGCAGTTCTTC. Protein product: CASSRGTLIYNEQFF.

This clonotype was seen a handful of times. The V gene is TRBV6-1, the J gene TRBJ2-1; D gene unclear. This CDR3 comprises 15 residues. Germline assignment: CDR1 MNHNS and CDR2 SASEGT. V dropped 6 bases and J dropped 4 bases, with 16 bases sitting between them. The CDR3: CASRKRNSLYNEQFF. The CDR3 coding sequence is TGTGCCAGCAGGAAGAGGAACAGTCTTTACAATGAGCAGTTCTTC.

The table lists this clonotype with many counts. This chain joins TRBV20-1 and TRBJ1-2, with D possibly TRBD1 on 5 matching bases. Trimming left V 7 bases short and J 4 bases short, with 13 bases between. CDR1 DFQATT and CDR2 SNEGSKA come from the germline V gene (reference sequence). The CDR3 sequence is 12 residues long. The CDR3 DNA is TGCAGTGGGGCGGGGGTCCTCTATGGCTACACCTTC. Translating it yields CSGAGVLYGYTF.

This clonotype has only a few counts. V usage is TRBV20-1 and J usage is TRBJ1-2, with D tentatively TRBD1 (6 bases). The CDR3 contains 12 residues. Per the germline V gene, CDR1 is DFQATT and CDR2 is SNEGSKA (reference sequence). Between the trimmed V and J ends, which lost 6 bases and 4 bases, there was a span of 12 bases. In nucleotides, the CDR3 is TGCAGTGCCACGACAGGAACCTATGGCTACACCTTC. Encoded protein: CSATTGTYGYTF.

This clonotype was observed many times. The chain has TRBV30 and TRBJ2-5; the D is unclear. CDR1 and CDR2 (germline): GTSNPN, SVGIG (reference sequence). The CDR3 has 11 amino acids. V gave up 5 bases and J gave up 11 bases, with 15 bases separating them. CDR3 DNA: TGTGCCTGGGAGCTAACCGGTTGTCAGTACTTC. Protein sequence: CAWELTGCQYF.